This T cell receptor beta chain originates from a study of regulatory T cells in long-lasting Graves disease. The study's findings and limits: Relative to new patients (approximately 1,000), persistent patients exhibited greater sharing of public clonotypes (around 3,000).

The time point was: newly diagnosed GD, antithyroid drugs for less than 3 months. From RNA extracted from PBMCs, the TCR library was made. This clonotype was seen ten or more times. Its antigen is currently unknown. Through Arm-PCR of CDR3 regions and iRepertoire HTBI primers, TCR beta libraries were built. Each CDR3 protein is one row after TCRdb ran MiXCR on the multiplex PCR reads. In the table there are under 500,000 distinct CDR3 sequences, about 17% of which are singletons. Between the trimmed V and J ends, which lost 6 bases and 2 bases, there was a span of 10 bases. This CDR3 has 13 residues. These data also featured in a second study, about T cells in Graves' hyperthyroidism and ophthalmopathy. Per that study: Stable disease denoted Graves' hyperthyroidism without ophthalmopathy progression within 18 months. The HTBI primer set drove a first-round RT-PCR of the TCR CDR3.

The input for sequencing was peripheral blood mononuclear cells (PBMCs), taken at new diagnosis, from a patient treated with antithyroid drugs. The receptor was isolated from a woman in her thirties with Graves disease. The chain recombines TRBV12-3 or TRBV12-4 with TRBJ2-5; the D is unclear. CDR3 sequence reads: CASSWNPQETQYF. CDR3 nucleotide sequence: TGTGCCAGCAGCTGGAACCCTCAAGAGACCCAGTACTTC.